Below, 17 T cell receptor beta chains from the same sample are listed, as sequenced in a study of blood T cells in healthy people across ages. Using a J-beta primer mix together with a sample-barcoded 5' primer, a second PCR was run for roughly 7 to 12 cycles. TCRdb redid the calling of the 5' RACE reads with MiXCR, one entry per CDR3 protein. Among hundreds of thousands of distinct CDR3 sequences listed, about 32% were seen once. The sequenced material came from blood. The receptors derive from a woman aged 80 or older in good health.

The rearrangement uses TRBV19 and TRBJ2-7; 7 nucleotides match TRBD1. The CDR3 spans 13 residues. V was pared by 6 bases and J by 3 bases, with 5 bases of the junction left unmatched. CDR1 LNHDA and CDR2 SQIVND come from the germline V gene (reference sequence). CDR3 nucleotide sequence: TGTGCCAGTAGGCCGACAGGGAACTACGAGCAGTACGTC. Encoded protein: CASRPTGNYEQYV.

In its sample, this clonotype was seen many times. The chain is built from TRBV5-6 and TRBJ1-6; 9 nucleotides match TRBD1. V was clipped by 2 bases and J by 0 bases; unmatched bases: 3. The CDR3 runs 17 residues. CDR1 and CDR2 (germline): SGHDT, YYEEEE. Here the CDR3 DNA reads TGTGCCAGCAGCTTACAGGGGGCCCGCTCCTATAATTCACCCCTCCACTTT. Its protein product is CASSLQGARSYNSPLHF.

This clonotype has a count of ten or more. One end of the junction is discordant with germline, which a read error may explain. The chain carries TRBV5-1 and TRBJ2-7; the D is unclear. The V gene's germline CDR1 is SGHRS and CDR2 YFSETQ. This CDR3 has 12 residues. DNA of the CDR3: TGTGCCAGCAGTTTATCGGCCTACGAGCAGTACTTC. Amino acid sequence: CASSLSAYEQYF.

This clonotype was counted at least ten times. V gene TRBV10-3 combines with J gene TRBJ1-2; 12 positions match TRBD1. CDR3 length equals 16 residues. Germline V gene sequence: CDR1 ENHRY, CDR2 SYGVKD. Losses at the gene ends were 6 bases for V and 0 bases for J; bases not matched to a gene: 5. CDR3 bases: TGTGCCATCAGCCCCGGGACAGGGGGCTCTAACTATGGCTACACCTTC. Amino acids: CAISPGTGGSNYGYTF.

J is TRBJ1-4 and V is TRBV28; 9 bases are a match to TRBD1. Germline values: CDR1 MDHEN, CDR2 SYDVKM. CDR3 length equals 15 residues. V lost 5 bases and J lost 7; bases outside the gene matches: 8. The CDR3 nucleotides are TGTGCCAGCAGTCAGGTACAGGGGGCTGGTGAAAAACTGTTTTTT. It translates to CASSQVQGAGEKLFF. The full variable domain, completed using reference TRBV28 and TRBJ1-4, is DVKVTQSSRYLVKRTGEKVFLECVQDMDHENMFWYRQDPGLGLRLIYFSYDVKMKEKGDIPEGYSVSREKKERFSLILESASTNQTSMYLCASSQVQGAGEKLFFGSGTQLSVL.

The CDR3 reads CASSHPMGDRGLTNEKLFF. The DNA for the CDR3 is TGCGCCAGCAGCCATCCCATGGGGGACAGGGGATTGACTAATGAAAAACTGTTTTTT. The chain joins TRBV4-3 to TRBJ1-4, with 10 bases that match TRBD1. The CDR3 sequence is 19 residues long. V lost 3 bases, J lost 2 bases, and 12 bases stayed unmatched. CDR1 is LGHNA, CDR2 YSLEER, per germline.

This clonotype was seen more than once but under ten times. The V gene is TRBV7-6, the J gene TRBJ1-1; possibly TRBD1 for D (6 bases). Trimming shortened V by 5 bases and J by 4 bases, and 17 bases separated the two germline ends. This CDR3 region has 15 residues. Germline assignment: CDR1 SGHVS and CDR2 FNYEAQ. CDR3 sequence reads: CASSLTQGRSTEAFF. The CDR3 nucleotides are TGTGCCAGCAGCCTAACTCAGGGGAGGAGCACTGAAGCTTTCTTT.

There are many counts of this clonotype. The V gene is TRBV9, the J gene TRBJ2-5, with 7 positions matching TRBD1. Looked up from germline, CDR1 is SGDLS and CDR2 is YYNGEE. V lost 3 bases, J lost 5 bases, and 7 bases stayed unmatched. This CDR3 contains 14 residues. The DNA of the CDR3 is TGTGCCAGCAGCGCCAACACAGGGGTGGAGACCCAGTACTTC. Translation gives CASSANTGVETQYF. The full variable domain, in which reference TRBV9 and TRBJ2-5 provide the parts outside the CDR3, is DSGVTQTPKHLITATGQRVTLRCSPRSGDLSVYWYQQSLDQGLQFLIQYYNGEERAKGNILERFSAQQFPDLHSELNLSSLELGDSALYFCASSANTGVETQYFGPGTRLLVL.

Notes on this clonotype: This may stem from a read error, because a much larger clone lies one nucleotide away. The chain combines TRBV3-1 with TRBJ2-1, with D tentatively TRBD2 (6 bases). Germline V gene lookup returns CDR1 LGHDT and CDR2 YNNKEL (reference sequence). This CDR3 comprises 13 residues. The CDR3 DNA is TGTGCCAGCAGCCAATTTCTAGCGACCGAGCAGGTCTTC. This gives the protein CASSQFLATEQVF.

The V and J genes are TRBV5-1 and TRBJ1-2; no reliable D call. The CDR3 contains 14 residues. Trimming pared 1 base from V and 0 bases from J, leaving 7 bases between. Per the germline V gene, CDR1 is SGHRS and CDR2 is YFSETQ. The CDR3 DNA follows: TGCGCCAGCAGCTTGTCCCCAGCTAACTATGGCTACACCTTC. Protein sequence: CASSLSPANYGYTF.

Regarding this clonotype: This could be a read error, since a much larger clone is one nucleotide away. The chain has TRBV18 and TRBJ2-5, with 10 nucleotides matching TRBD1. The CDR3 runs to 18 residues. Trimming cost V 4 bases and J 11 bases; bases outside gene matches: 22. Germline V CDR1 and CDR2: KGHSH, LQKENI. The CDR3 loop is CASSRALAGTGEDNEQYF. The DNA of the CDR3 is TGTGCCAGCTCACGAGCCCTCGCCGGGACAGGGGAGGACAATGAGCAGTACTTC.

The V and J genes are TRBV7-2 and TRBJ2-1; the D is unclear. The CDR3 spans 12 residues. Germline V gene sequence: CDR1 SGHTA, CDR2 FQGNSA. The V end lost 5 bases, the J end lost 6 bases, and 8 bases lay between the germline ends. CDR3 DNA sequence: TGTGCCAGCAGCCCGGACGCCAATGAGCAGTTCTTC. It encodes CASSPDANEQFF.

This clonotype was picked up many times. This rearrangement joins TRBV20-1 to TRBJ2-3, with TRBD1 as a possible D gene (5 bases). The CDR3 is 13 residues long. Per the germline V gene, CDR1 is DFQATT and CDR2 is SNEGSKA (reference sequence). V shed 3 bases and J shed 5 bases, with 12 bases lying between them. CDR3 nucleotide sequence: TGCAGTGCTAGGAGCGTGGGGCAAGATACGCAGTATTTT. Protein: CSARSVGQDTQYF.

This clonotype was recorded at least ten times. The CDR3 protein is CSASAQGIFYGYTF. In DNA form, the CDR3 reads TGCAGTGCTAGCGCCCAGGGTATATTCTATGGCTACACCTTC. This chain joins TRBV20-1 and TRBJ1-2; TRBD1 is a possible D gene (5 bases). The CDR3 runs to 14 residues. V was trimmed by 3 bases and J by 4 bases, leaving 15 bases between them. Germline values: CDR1 DFQATT, CDR2 SNEGSKA (reference sequence).

In DNA, the CDR3 is TGCAGTGCCAAACTAGCGGGAGGTTCCTACGAGCAGTACTTC. Protein sequence: CSAKLAGGSYEQYF. This rearrangement joins TRBV20-1 to TRBJ2-7; TRBD2 agrees at 12 bases. After removal of 6 bases from V and 1 base from J, the junction contained 4 bases not matched to a gene. Germline V lookup: CDR1 DFQATT, CDR2 SNEGSKA (reference sequence). The CDR3 spans 14 residues.

This clonotype came up many times. Relative to the germline gene, one junction end is altered; a read error may explain this. The rearrangement links TRBV7-7 to TRBJ2-1; the D is unclear. CDR1 is SSHAT and CDR2 is FNYEAQ in the germline V gene (reference sequence). The CDR3 runs 15 residues. This chain's CDR3 is CASSLVSGYNNEQFF. In DNA, the CDR3 is TGTGCTAGCAGCTTAGTGTCGGGCTATAACAATGAGCAGTTCTTC.

The chain employs TRBV20-1 and TRBJ2-3; 8 bases fit TRBD2. V shed 0 bases, J shed 2 bases, and the junction held 7 bases outside the gene matches. The CDR3 is 16 amino acids. Germline values: CDR1 DFQATT, CDR2 SNEGSKA (reference sequence). The chain's CDR3 is CSARDTGGLYTDTQYF. The CDR3 DNA sequence: TGCAGTGCTAGAGATACGGGGGGGCTATACACAGATACGCAGTATTTT.